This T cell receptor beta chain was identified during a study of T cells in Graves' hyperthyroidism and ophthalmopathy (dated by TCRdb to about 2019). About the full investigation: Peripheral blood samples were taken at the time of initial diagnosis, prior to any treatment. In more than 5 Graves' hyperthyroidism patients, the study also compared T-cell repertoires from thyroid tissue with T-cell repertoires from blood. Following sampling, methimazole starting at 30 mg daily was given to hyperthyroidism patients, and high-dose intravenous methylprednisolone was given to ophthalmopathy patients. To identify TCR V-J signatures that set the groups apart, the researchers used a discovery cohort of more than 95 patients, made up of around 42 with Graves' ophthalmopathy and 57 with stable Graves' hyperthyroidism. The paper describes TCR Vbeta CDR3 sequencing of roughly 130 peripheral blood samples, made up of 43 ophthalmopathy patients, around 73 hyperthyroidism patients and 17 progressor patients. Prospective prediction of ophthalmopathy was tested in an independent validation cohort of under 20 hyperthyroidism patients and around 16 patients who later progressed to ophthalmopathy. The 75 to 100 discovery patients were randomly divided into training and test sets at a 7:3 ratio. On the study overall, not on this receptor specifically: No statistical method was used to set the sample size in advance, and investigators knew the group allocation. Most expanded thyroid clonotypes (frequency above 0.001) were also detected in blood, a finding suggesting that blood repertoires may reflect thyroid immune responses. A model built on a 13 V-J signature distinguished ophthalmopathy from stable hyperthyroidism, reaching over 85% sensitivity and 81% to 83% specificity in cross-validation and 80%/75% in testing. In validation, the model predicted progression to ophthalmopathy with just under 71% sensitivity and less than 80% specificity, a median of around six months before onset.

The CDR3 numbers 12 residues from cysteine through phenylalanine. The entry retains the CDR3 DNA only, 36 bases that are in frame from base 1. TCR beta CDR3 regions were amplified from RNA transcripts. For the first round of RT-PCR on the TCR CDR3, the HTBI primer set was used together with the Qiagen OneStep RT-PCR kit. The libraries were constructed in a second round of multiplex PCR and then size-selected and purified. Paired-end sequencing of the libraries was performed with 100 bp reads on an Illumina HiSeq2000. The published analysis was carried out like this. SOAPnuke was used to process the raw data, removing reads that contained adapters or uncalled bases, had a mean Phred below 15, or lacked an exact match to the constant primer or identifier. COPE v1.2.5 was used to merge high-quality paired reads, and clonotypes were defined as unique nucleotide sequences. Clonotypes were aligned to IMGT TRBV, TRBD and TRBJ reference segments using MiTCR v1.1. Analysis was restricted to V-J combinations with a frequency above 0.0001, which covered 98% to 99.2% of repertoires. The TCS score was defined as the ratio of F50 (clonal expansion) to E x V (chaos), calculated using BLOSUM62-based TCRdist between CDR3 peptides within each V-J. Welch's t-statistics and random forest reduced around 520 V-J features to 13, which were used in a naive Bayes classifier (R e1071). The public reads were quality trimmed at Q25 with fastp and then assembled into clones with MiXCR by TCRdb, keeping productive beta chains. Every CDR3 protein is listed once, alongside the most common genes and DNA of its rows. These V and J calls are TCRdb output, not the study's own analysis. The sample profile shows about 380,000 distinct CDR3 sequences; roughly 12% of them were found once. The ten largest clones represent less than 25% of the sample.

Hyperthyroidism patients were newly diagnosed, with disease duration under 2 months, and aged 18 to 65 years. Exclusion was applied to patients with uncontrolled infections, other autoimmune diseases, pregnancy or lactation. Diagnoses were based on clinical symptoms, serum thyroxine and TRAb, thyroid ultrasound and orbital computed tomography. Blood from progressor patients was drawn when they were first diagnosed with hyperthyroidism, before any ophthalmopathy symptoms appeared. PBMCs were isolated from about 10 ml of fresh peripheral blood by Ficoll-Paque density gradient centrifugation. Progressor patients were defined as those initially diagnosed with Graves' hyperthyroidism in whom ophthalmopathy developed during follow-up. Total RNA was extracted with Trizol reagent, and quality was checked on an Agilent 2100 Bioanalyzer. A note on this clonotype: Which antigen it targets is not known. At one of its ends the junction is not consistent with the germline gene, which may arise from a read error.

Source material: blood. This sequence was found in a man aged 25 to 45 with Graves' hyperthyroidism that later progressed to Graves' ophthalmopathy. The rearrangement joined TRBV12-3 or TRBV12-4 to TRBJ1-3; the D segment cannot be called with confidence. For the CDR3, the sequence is CTSSLWGNTIYF. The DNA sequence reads TGTACCAGCAGTTTGTGGGGAAACACCATATATTTT.